This T cell receptor (beta chain) derives from a study of blood T cell repertoires in COVID-19. Method: immunoSEQ multiplex PCR; TCRdb's copy keeps in-frame clones and lacks some. The data hold about 180,000 clones, with under 90% observed a single time. Germline assignment: CDR1 SGHKS and CDR2 YYEKEE (reference sequence). Trimming took off 0 bases at V and 4 bases at J, with 11 bases between the two ends. This CDR3 has 15 residues. The chain couples TRBV5-5 to TRBJ1-3, with no clear D. The TCR was taken from a person between 65 and 79 years old with COVID-19, enrolled during active disease. The sequenced sample consisted of peripheral blood. The CDR3 DNA is TGTGCCAGCAGCTTGGGGGCCTTGGCGGGAAACACCATATATTTT. Its protein product is CASSLGALAGNTIYF.